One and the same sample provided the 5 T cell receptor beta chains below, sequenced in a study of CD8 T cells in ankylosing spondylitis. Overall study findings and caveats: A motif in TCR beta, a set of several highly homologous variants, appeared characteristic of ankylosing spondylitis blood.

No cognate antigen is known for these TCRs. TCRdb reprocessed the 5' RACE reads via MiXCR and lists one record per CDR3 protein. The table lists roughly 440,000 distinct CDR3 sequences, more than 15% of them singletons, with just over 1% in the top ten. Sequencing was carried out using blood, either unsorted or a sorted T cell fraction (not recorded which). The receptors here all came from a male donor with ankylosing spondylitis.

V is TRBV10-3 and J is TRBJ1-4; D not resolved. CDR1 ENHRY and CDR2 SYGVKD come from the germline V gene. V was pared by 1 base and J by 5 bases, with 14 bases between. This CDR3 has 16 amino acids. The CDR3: CAISEWSGGSNEKLFF. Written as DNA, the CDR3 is TGTGCCATCAGTGAGTGGAGCGGCGGGTCAAATGAAAAACTGTTTTTT.

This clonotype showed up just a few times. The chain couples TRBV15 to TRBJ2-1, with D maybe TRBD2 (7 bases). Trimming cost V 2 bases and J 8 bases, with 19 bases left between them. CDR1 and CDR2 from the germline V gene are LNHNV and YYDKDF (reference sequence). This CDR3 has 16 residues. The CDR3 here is CATSRKGLVGAYEQFF. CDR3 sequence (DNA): TGTGCCACCAGCAGAAAAGGACTAGTGGGGGCATATGAGCAGTTCTTC.

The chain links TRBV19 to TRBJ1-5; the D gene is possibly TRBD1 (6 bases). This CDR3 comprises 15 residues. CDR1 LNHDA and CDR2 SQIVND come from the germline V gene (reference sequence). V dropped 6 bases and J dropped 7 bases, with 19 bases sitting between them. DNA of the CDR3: TGTGCCAGTAGCAGGGGACCGAGTGGTGAGCAGCCCCAGCATTTT. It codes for CASSRGPSGEQPQHF.

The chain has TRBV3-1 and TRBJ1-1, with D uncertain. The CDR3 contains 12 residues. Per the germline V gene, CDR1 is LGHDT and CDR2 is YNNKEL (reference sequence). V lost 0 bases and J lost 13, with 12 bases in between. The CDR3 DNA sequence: TGTGCCAGCAGCCAAGATCGAGACAAGAGTTTCTTT. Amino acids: CASSQDRDKSFF.

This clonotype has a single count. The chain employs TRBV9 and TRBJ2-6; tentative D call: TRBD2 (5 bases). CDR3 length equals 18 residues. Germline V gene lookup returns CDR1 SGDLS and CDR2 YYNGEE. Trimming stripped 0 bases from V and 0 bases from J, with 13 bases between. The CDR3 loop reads CASSVVGVPRSGANVLTF. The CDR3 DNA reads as TGTGCCAGCAGCGTAGTCGGGGTACCCCGCTCTGGGGCCAACGTCCTGACTTTC.